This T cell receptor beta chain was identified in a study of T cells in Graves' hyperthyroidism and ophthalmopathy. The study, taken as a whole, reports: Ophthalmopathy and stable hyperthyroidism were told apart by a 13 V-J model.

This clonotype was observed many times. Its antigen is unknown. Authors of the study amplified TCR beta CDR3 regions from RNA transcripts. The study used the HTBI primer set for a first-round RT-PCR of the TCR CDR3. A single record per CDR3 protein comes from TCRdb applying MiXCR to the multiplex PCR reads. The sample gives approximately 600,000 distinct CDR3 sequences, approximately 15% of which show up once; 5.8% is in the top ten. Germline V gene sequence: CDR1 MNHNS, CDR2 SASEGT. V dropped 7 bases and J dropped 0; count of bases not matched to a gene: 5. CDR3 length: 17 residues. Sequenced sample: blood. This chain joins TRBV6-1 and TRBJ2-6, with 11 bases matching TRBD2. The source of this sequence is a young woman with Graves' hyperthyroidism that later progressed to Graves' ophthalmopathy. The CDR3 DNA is TGTGCCAGCAACCGACTAGCGGGGAACTCTGGGGCCAACGTCCTGACTTTC. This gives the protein CASNRLAGNSGANVLTF.